This record looks at one T cell receptor (beta chain) sequence and its context. This sample stems from a study of blood T cell repertoires in COVID-19. The wider study: Some COVID-19 samples were acute and others convalescent; all came from the United States, Italy and Spain.

Germline V gene sequence: CDR1 KGHDR, CDR2 SFDVKD. This CDR3 is 13 amino acids long. V was shortened by 7 bases and J by 4 bases, with 9 bases between the two germline ends. Original processing methods: Using reference gene primer amplification, nucleated cell counts were estimated. Method: immunoSEQ multiplex PCR; TCRdb's copy keeps in-frame clones and lacks some. Clonal size and the V and J genes are those of that table, whereas D and trimming came from the DNA. The sample records around 70,000 clones, roughly 80% being singletons. The receptor's source is a woman of 80 years or more with active or convalescent COVID-19. The source material was peripheral blood. This chain joins TRBV24-1 and TRBJ1-4; D is possibly TRBD1 (5 bases). This CDR3 reads CATSRGGNEKLFF. CDR3 bases: TGTGCCACCAGCCGGGGGGGTAATGAAAAACTGTTTTTT.